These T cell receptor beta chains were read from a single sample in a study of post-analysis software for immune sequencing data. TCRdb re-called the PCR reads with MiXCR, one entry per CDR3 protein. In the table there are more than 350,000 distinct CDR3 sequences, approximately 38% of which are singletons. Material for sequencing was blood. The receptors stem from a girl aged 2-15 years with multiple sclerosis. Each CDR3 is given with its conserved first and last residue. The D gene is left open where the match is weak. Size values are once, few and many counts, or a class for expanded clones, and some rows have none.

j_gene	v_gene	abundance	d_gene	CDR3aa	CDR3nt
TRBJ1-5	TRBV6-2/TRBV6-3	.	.	CASSYWGRQPQHF	TGTGCCAGCAGTTACTGGGGTCGCCAGCCCCAGCATTTT
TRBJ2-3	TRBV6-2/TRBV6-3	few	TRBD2	CASSYVGLAGDTQYF	TGTGCCAGCAGTTACGTGGGACTAGCGGGAGATACGCAGTATTTT
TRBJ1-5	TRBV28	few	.	CASSLGTSNQPQHF	TGTGCCAGCAGTTTGGGGACTAGCAATCAGCCCCAGCATTTT
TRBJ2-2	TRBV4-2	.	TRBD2	CASIQHRGRTSGTGELFF	TGTGCCAGCATCCAACATCGGGGGAGGACTAGCGGCACCGGGGAGCTGTTTTTT
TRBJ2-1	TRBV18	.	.	CASSPLRGEVQFF	TGTGCCAGCTCACCACTCCGGGGTGAAGTGCAGTTCTTC
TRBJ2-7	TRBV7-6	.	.	CASSWAGNREQYF	TGTGCCAGCAGCTGGGCGGGGAATCGCGAGCAGTACTTC
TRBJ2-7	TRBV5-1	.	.	CASSWVSSSYEQYF	TGCGCCAGCAGCTGGGTCTCAAGCTCCTACGAGCAGTACTTC
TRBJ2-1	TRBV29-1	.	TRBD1	CSAIRTGGNEQFF	TGCAGCGCCATACGGACAGGGGGCAATGAGCAGTTCTTC
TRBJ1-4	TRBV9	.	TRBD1	CASSVEGQQKERKTNEKLFF	TGTGCCAGCAGCGTAGAGGGACAGCAAAAGGAAAGGAAGACTAATGAAAAACTGTTTTTT
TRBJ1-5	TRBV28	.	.	CASSVPDGGNQPQHF	TGTGCCAGCAGTGTGCCGGACGGGGGGAATCAGCCCCAGCATTTT
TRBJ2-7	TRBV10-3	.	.	CAISDPGAIYEQYF	TGTGCCATCAGTGATCCCGGGGCCATCTACGAGCAGTACTTC
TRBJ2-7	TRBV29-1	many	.	CSVVSNPGEQYF	TGCAGCGTTGTTAGCAACCCGGGGGAGCAGTACTTC
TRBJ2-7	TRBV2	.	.	CASSGGAVSSYEQYF	TGTGCCAGCAGTGGAGGAGCGGTGAGCTCCTACGAGCAGTACTTC
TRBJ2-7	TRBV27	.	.	CASSKSVLAYEQYF	TGTGCCAGCAGTAAATCAGTCCTAGCCTACGAGCAGTACTTC
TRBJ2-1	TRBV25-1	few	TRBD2	CASSVRMGLAGGTSYNEQFF	TGTGCCAGCAGTGTAAGAATGGGACTAGCGGGAGGGACATCCTACAATGAGCAGTTCTTC
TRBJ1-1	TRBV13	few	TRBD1	CASSLFDTTGGGNTEAFF	TGTGCCAGCAGCTTATTCGATACGACAGGGGGTGGAAACACTGAAGCTTTCTTT
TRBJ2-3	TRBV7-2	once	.	CASSWRSSADTQYF	TGTGCCAGCAGCTGGAGGTCTAGCGCAGATACGCAGTATTTT
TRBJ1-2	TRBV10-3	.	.	CAIRAGTSPNYGYTF	TGTGCCATCAGGGCCGGGACCAGCCCAAACTATGGCTACACCTTC
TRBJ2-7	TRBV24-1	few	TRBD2	CATRPSGLAAQAFYEQYF	TGTGCCACCAGGCCTTCTGGACTAGCGGCTCAGGCCTTCTACGAGCAGTACTTC
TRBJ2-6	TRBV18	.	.	CASSPTGASGANVLTF	TGTGCCAGCTCACCGACGGGGGCGTCTGGGGCCAACGTCCTGACTTTC
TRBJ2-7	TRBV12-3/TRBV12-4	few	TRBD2	CASSLGTSLEQYF	TGTGCCAGCAGTTTAGGGACTAGCCTCGAGCAGTACTTC
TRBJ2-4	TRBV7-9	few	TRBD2	CASSPGTSEGNIQYF	TGTGCCAGCAGCCCTGGGACTAGCGAGGGAAACATTCAGTACTTC
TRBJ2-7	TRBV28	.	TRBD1	CASRPQSQGAFLYEQYF	TGTGCCAGCAGACCTCAATCACAGGGGGCATTTCTTTACGAGCAGTACTTC
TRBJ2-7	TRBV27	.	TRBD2	CASSLRGLTGSYEQYF	TGTGCCAGCAGTTTACGGGGACTAACGGGCAGCTACGAGCAGTACTTC
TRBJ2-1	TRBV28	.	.	CASSATTPPTYNEQFF	TGTGCCAGCAGTGCCACTACACCACCTACTTACAATGAGCAGTTCTTC
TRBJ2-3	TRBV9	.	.	CASSRQYSRTDTQYF	TGTGCCAGCAGCCGACAGTATTCTAGGACAGATACGCAGTATTTT
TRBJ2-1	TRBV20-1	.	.	CSARGTMRGYNEQFF	TGCAGTGCTAGAGGGACTATGAGGGGGTACAATGAGCAGTTCTTC
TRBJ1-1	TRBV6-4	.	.	CASSVGSNTEAFF	TGTGCCAGCAGTGTTGGCTCCAACACTGAAGCTTTCTTT
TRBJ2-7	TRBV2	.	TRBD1	CASSKQGSNDEQYF	TGTGCCAGCTCAAAACAGGGGAGTAACGACGAGCAGTACTTC
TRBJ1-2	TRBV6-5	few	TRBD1	CASRPETGRGYTF	TGTGCCAGCAGACCCGAGACAGGGCGCGGCTACACCTTC
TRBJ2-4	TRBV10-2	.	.	CASSAVAKNIQYF	TGCGCCAGCAGTGCCGTAGCCAAAAACATTCAGTACTTC
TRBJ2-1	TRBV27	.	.	CASTSGAYNEQFF	TGTGCCAGCACAAGCGGAGCCTACAATGAGCAGTTCTTC
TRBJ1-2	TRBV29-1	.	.	CSVVGTGYGYTF	TGCAGCGTTGTGGGGACGGGCTATGGCTACACCTTC
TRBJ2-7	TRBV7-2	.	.	CASSLGRQVTYEQYF	TGTGCCAGCAGCTTAGGTCGGCAGGTCACCTACGAGCAGTACTTC
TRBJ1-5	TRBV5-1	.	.	CASSSGTEGNQPQHF	TGCGCCAGCAGCTCCGGGACGGAGGGCAATCAGCCCCAGCATTTT
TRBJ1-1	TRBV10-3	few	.	CATGDRLNTEAFF	TGTGCCACCGGGGACCGGCTGAACACTGAAGCTTTCTTT
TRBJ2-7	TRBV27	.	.	CASSFHRAGIYGQYF	TGTGCCAGCAGTTTCCACAGGGCAGGAATCTACGGGCAGTACTTC
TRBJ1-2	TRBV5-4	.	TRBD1	CASSTRTGDYGYTF	TGTGCCAGCAGCACACGGACAGGGGACTATGGCTACACCTTC
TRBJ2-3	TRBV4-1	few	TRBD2	CASSQGLAGGTSTDTQYF	TGCGCCAGCAGCCAAGGCCTAGCGGGGGGCACTAGCACAGATACGCAGTATTTT
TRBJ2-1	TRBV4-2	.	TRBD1	CASSRGSGTGGREQFF	TGTGCCAGCAGCCGCGGGTCCGGGACAGGGGGGCGTGAGCAGTTCTTC
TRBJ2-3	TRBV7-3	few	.	CASSPNSAWGDTQYF	TGTGCCAGCAGCCCAAATTCGGCTTGGGGGGATACGCAGTATTTT
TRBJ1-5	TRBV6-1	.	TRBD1	CASREDRTRNQPQHF	TGTGCCAGCAGAGAGGACAGGACGCGCAATCAGCCCCAGCATTTT
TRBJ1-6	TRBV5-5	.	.	CASSFWWYNSPLHF	TGTGCCAGCAGCTTTTGGTGGTATAATTCACCCCTCCACTTT
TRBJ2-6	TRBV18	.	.	CASSPQAGFFSGANVLTF	TGTGCCAGCTCACCACAAGCAGGATTCTTCTCTGGGGCCAACGTCCTGACTTTC
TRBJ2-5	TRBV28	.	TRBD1	CASSHGQGAETQYF	TGTGCCAGCAGTCACGGACAGGGGGCAGAGACCCAGTACTTC
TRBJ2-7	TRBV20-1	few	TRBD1	CSARDYYPQGVYYEQYF	TGCAGTGCTAGAGATTACTACCCACAGGGGGTTTATTACGAGCAGTACTTC
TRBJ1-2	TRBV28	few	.	CASKGGVGSANYGYTF	TGTGCCAGCAAGGGAGGTGTTGGATCGGCTAACTATGGCTACACCTTC
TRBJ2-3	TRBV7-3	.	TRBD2	CASSPTSGYSTDTQYF	TGTGCCAGCAGCCCGACTAGCGGGTATAGCACAGATACGCAGTATTTT
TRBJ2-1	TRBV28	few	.	CASSAGAWNEQFF	TGTGCCAGCAGTGCGGGGGCGTGGAATGAGCAGTTCTTC
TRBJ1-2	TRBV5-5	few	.	CASSPMGGGYGYTF	TGTGCCAGCAGCCCTATGGGGGGTGGCTATGGCTACACCTTC
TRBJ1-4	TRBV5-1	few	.	CASSLSVTTNEKLFF	TGCGCCAGCAGCTTGTCGGTCACAACTAATGAAAAACTGTTTTTT
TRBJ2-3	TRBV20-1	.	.	CSAVQISGFASTDTQYF	TGCAGTGCTGTGCAAATCTCAGGTTTCGCTAGCACAGATACGCAGTATTTT
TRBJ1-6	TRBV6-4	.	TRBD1	CASSDTGTGENSPLHF	TGTGCCAGCAGTGACACCGGGACAGGGGAAAATTCACCCCTCCACTTT
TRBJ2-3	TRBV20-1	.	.	CSAISSEPLPDTQYF	TGCAGTGCGATATCTAGCGAACCCCTTCCAGATACGCAGTATTTT
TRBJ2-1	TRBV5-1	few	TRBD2	CASSSLAGGILYNEQFF	TGCGCCAGCAGCTCGTTAGCGGGGGGGATCCTCTACAATGAGCAGTTCTTC